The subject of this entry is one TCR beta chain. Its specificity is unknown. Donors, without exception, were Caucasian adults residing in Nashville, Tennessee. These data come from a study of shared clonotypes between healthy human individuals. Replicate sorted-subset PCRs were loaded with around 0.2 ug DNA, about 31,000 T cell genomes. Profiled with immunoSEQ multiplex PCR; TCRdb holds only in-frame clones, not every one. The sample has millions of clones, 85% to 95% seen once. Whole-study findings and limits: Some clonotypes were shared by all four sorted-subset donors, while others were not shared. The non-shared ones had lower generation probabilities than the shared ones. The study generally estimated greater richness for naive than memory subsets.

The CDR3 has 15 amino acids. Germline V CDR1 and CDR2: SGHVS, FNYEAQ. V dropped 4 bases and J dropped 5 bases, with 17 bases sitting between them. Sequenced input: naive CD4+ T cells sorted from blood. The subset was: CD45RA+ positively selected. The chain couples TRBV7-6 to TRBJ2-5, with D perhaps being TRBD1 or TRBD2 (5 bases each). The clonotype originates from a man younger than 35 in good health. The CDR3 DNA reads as TGTGCCAGCAGCTCCGGGGACCAACTTTCGGAGACCCAGTACTTC. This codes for CASSSGDQLSETQYF.